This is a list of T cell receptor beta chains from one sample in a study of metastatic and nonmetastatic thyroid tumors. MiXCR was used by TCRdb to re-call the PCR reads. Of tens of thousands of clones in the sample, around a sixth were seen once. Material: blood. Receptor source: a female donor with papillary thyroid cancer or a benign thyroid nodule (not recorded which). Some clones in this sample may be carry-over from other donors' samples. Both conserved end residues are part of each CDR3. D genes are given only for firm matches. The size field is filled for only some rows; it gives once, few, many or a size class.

CDR3: CSARDETGTLFF
DNA: TGCAGTGCTAGAGATGAGACAGGGACTCTGTTTTTT
size: many
length: 12
D: TRBD1
J: TRBJ1-4
V: TRBV20-1

CDR3: CAWVWTGGTTGELFF
DNA: TGTGCCTGGGTGTGGACAGGGGGTACCACCGGGGAGCTGTTTTTT
size: NA
length: 15
D: TRBD1
J: TRBJ2-2
V: TRBV30

CDR3: CASSYWWGNYGYTF
DNA: TGTGCCAGCAGTTACTGGTGGGGTAACTATGGCTACACCTTC
size: few
length: 14
D: NA
J: TRBJ1-2
V: TRBV6-5

CDR3: CASSYTTGEDTEAFF
DNA: TGTGCCAGCAGTTACACGACAGGGGAGGACACTGAAGCTTTCTTT
size: many
length: 15
D: TRBD1
J: TRBJ1-1
V: TRBV6-5

CDR3: CATAAGPRGIGGNSPLHF
DNA: TGTGCCACAGCAGCAGGGCCAAGGGGTATAGGAGGGAATTCACCCCTCCACTTT
size: few
length: 18
D: NA
J: TRBJ1-6
V: TRBV6-5

CDR3: CASTPSGDTEAFF
DNA: TGTGCCAGCACACCGTCGGGGGACACTGAAGCTTTCTTT
size: many
length: 13
D: NA
J: TRBJ1-1
V: TRBV6-1

CDR3: CASSLSGDTEAFF
DNA: TGTGCCAGCAGCTTGTCAGGGGACACTGAAGCTTTCTTT
size: many
length: 13
D: NA
J: TRBJ1-1
V: TRBV5-6

CDR3: CASSPRHVGYTF
DNA: TGTGCCAGCTCACCGCGACATGTTGGCTACACCTTC
size: many
length: 12
D: NA
J: TRBJ1-2
V: TRBV18

CDR3: CAISPWTGKNTESFF
DNA: TGTGCCATCAGCCCTTGGACAGGGAAGAACACTGAATCTTTCTTT
size: once
length: 15
D: TRBD1
J: TRBJ1-1
V: TRBV5-8

CDR3: CASSLSEGYNEQFF
DNA: TGTGCCAGCAGTTTATCAGAGGGCTACAATGAGCAGTTCTTC
size: many
length: 14
D: NA
J: TRBJ2-1
V: TRBV27

CDR3: CASSEAFSDEQFF
DNA: TGTGCCAGCAGTGAAGCCTTCTCCGATGAGCAGTTCTTC
size: many
length: 13
D: NA
J: TRBJ2-1
V: TRBV6-1

CDR3: CASSPRTGGGNEQFF
DNA: TGTGCCAGCAGTCCTAGGACAGGGGGAGGGAATGAGCAGTTCTTC
size: many
length: 15
D: TRBD1
J: TRBJ2-1
V: TRBV12-3/TRBV12-4

CDR3: CASSGQGTNTGELFF
DNA: TGTGCCAGCAGCGGACAGGGTACGAACACCGGGGAGCTGTTTTTT
size: many
length: 15
D: TRBD1
J: TRBJ2-2
V: TRBV9

CDR3: CASSLWARVGYTF
DNA: TGTGCCAGCAGTTTGTGGGCCCGGGTGGGCTACACCTTC
size: NA
length: 13
D: NA
J: TRBJ1-2
V: TRBV12-3/TRBV12-4

CDR3: CASKGRSGYEQYF
DNA: TGTGCCAGCAAGGGCAGGTCTGGCTACGAGCAGTACTTC
size: many
length: 13
D: NA
J: TRBJ2-7
V: TRBV6-1

CDR3: CASSQEGWGDTQYF
DNA: TGCGCCAGCAGCCAAGAGGGTTGGGGGGATACGCAGTATTTT
size: many
length: 14
D: NA
J: TRBJ2-3
V: TRBV4-1

CDR3: CASSESRGISGYTF
DNA: TGTGCCAGTAGTGAATCCAGGGGAATAAGTGGCTACACCTTC
size: many
length: 14
D: NA
J: TRBJ1-2
V: TRBV19

CDR3: CASSGGMVYGYTF
DNA: TGCGCCAGCAGCGGGGGCATGGTCTATGGCTACACCTTC
size: many
length: 13
D: NA
J: TRBJ1-2
V: TRBV5-1

CDR3: CASSSPLQPLNEQFF
DNA: TGTGCCAGCAGTTCCCCGTTACAGCCCCTCAATGAGCAGTTCTTC
size: NA
length: 15
D: NA
J: TRBJ2-1
V: TRBV28

CDR3: CASSESGVTDTQYF
DNA: TGCGCCAGCAGCGAATCCGGAGTCACAGATACGCAGTATTTT
size: many
length: 14
D: NA
J: TRBJ2-3
V: TRBV5-1

CDR3: CASSSITWTGSIYEQYF
DNA: TGTGCCAGCAGTTCAATAACCTGGACAGGGTCAATTTACGAGCAGTACTTC
size: NA
length: 17
D: TRBD1
J: TRBJ2-7
V: TRBV28

CDR3: CASILAPGQGHEHYF
DNA: TGCGCCAGCATCTTGGCTCCAGGACAGGGGCACGAGCATTACTTC
size: NA
length: 15
D: TRBD1
J: TRBJ2-7
V: TRBV5-1

CDR3: CASSSRGEFTEAFF
DNA: TGTGCCAGCAGTTCTCGGGGGGAATTCACTGAAGCTTTCTTT
size: many
length: 14
D: NA
J: TRBJ1-1
V: TRBV12-3/TRBV12-4

CDR3: CASREGPRQGYTF
DNA: TGTGCCAGCAGGGAAGGACCAAGACAGGGCTACACCTTC
size: many
length: 13
D: NA
J: TRBJ1-2
V: TRBV11-2

CDR3: CSSSPSGGWPYEQYF
DNA: TGTTCCAGCAGCCCAAGTGGAGGTTGGCCCTACGAGCAGTACTTC
size: NA
length: 15
D: NA
J: TRBJ2-7
V: TRBV28

CDR3: CASFPGTVSNQPQHF
DNA: TGTGCCAGCTTCCCAGGGACCGTAAGCAATCAGCCCCAGCATTTT
size: few
length: 15
D: NA
J: TRBJ1-5
V: TRBV5-8

CDR3: CASSQGTAIGEHYF
DNA: TGTGCCAGCAGTCAAGGGACAGCTATAGGGGAGCATTACTTC
size: NA
length: 14
D: TRBD1
J: TRBJ2-7
V: TRBV6-1

CDR3: CSARGWSGLGAFF
DNA: TGCAGTGCTAGAGGATGGTCAGGGCTGGGGGCTTTCTTT
size: NA
length: 13
D: NA
J: TRBJ1-1
V: TRBV20-1

CDR3: CARPPDGSTISYEQYF
DNA: TGTGCCAGGCCCCCCGATGGGTCCACCATTTCCTACGAGCAGTACTTC
size: many
length: 16
D: NA
J: TRBJ2-7
V: TRBV27

CDR3: CSSIQVVSGRRETQYF
DNA: TGTTCCAGCATCCAAGTCGTTAGCGGGAGGCGGGAGACCCAGTACTTC
size: NA
length: 16
D: TRBD2
J: TRBJ2-5
V: TRBV3-1

CDR3: CASGLSTGGGNYGYTF
DNA: TGTGCTAGTGGTTTGAGCACAGGGGGCGGTAACTATGGCTACACCTTC
size: NA
length: 16
D: TRBD1
J: TRBJ1-2
V: TRBV12-5

CDR3: CSGAGWSYNEQFF
DNA: TGCAGTGGCGCGGGGTGGTCCTACAATGAGCAGTTCTTC
size: many
length: 13
D: NA
J: TRBJ2-1
V: TRBV20-1

CDR3: CATTPGANVLTF
DNA: TGTGCCACCACCCCCGGGGCCAACGTCCTGACTTTC
size: many
length: 12
D: NA
J: TRBJ2-6
V: TRBV6-1

CDR3: CASSPAVRSGYTF
DNA: TGTGCCAGCAGCCCGGCAGTCAGGAGTGGCTACACCTTC
size: many
length: 13
D: NA
J: TRBJ1-2
V: TRBV14

CDR3: CASSINSGQETQYF
DNA: TGTGCCAGCAGTATTAATAGCGGACAAGAGACCCAGTACTTC
size: many
length: 14
D: NA
J: TRBJ2-5
V: TRBV12-3/TRBV12-4

CDR3: CASSTSGSHNEQFF
DNA: TGCGCCAGCAGTACTAGCGGGAGTCACAATGAGCAGTTCTTC
size: NA
length: 14
D: TRBD2
J: TRBJ2-1
V: TRBV5-1

CDR3: CDSSSGQGASEQYF
DNA: TGTGACAGCAGCTCCGGACAGGGGGCGTCAGAGCAGTACTTC
size: NA
length: 14
D: TRBD1
J: TRBJ2-7
V: TRBV9

CDR3: CASSPFGLDRDGGVYTF
DNA: TGTGCCAGCAGTCCGTTTGGGTTGGACAGGGACGGCGGTGTCTACACCTTC
size: few
length: 17
D: TRBD1
J: TRBJ1-2
V: TRBV27

CDR3: CSANMVAGDLLEQYF
DNA: TGCAGTGCTAACATGGTAGCGGGAGATTTGCTAGAGCAGTACTTC
size: many
length: 15
D: TRBD2
J: TRBJ2-7
V: TRBV20-1

CDR3: CASRPGFNYGYTF
DNA: TGTGCCAGCAGACCAGGGTTTAACTATGGCTACACCTTC
size: NA
length: 13
D: NA
J: TRBJ1-2
V: TRBV6-1

CDR3: CASSLNPPADLNTEAFF
DNA: TGTGCCAGCAGTTTAAACCCCCCCGCAGACTTGAACACTGAAGCTTTCTTT
size: many
length: 17
D: NA
J: TRBJ1-1
V: TRBV27

CDR3: CASSDDRQVLFF
DNA: TGTGCCAGCAGTGACGACCGACAGGTGCTGTTTTTT
size: many
length: 12
D: NA
J: TRBJ1-4
V: TRBV6-1

CDR3: CAWSVPGHGREPLHF
DNA: TGTGCCTGGAGTGTACCTGGACATGGAAGAGAACCCCTCCACTTT
size: NA
length: 15
D: NA
J: TRBJ1-6
V: TRBV30

CDR3: CASSLKGWSYYEQYF
DNA: TGTGCCAGCAGTTTGAAAGGATGGTCATACTACGAGCAGTACTTC
size: NA
length: 15
D: NA
J: TRBJ2-7
V: TRBV27

CDR3: CASSLIDYEQYF
DNA: TGTGCCAGCAGCTTGATCGACTACGAGCAGTACTTC
size: few
length: 12
D: NA
J: TRBJ2-7
V: TRBV5-6

CDR3: CASSGLAGVDTQYF
DNA: TGTGCCAGCAGTGGACTAGCGGGAGTAGATACGCAGTATTTT
size: many
length: 14
D: TRBD2
J: TRBJ2-3
V: TRBV6-4

CDR3: CSVVLAGGPNEQFF
DNA: TGCAGCGTTGTACTGGCGGGAGGGCCGAATGAGCAGTTCTTC
size: NA
length: 14
D: TRBD2
J: TRBJ2-1
V: TRBV29-1

CDR3: CASSIQGDTIYF
DNA: TGTGCCAGCAGCATTCAGGGGGACACCATATATTTT
size: few
length: 12
D: TRBD1
J: TRBJ1-3
V: TRBV9

CDR3: CASSVDLTGELFF
DNA: TGTGCCAGCAGCGTAGACTTAACGGGGGAGCTGTTTTTT
size: many
length: 13
D: NA
J: TRBJ2-2
V: TRBV9

CDR3: CASSVGLAGGPPGLFF
DNA: TGTGCCAGCAGCGTAGGACTGGCGGGAGGCCCCCCGGGGCTGTTTTTT
size: many
length: 16
D: TRBD2
J: TRBJ2-2
V: TRBV9

CDR3: CASSQVGRASSYNEQFF
DNA: TGTGCCAGCAGCCAAGTTGGACGGGCTAGCTCCTACAATGAGCAGTTCTTC
size: many
length: 17
D: NA
J: TRBJ2-1
V: TRBV4-2